The rows below give T cell receptor beta chains drawn from one sample of a study of shared clonotypes between healthy human individuals. Sequenced by immunoSEQ multiplex PCR; TCRdb stores in-frame clones only, minus some. The data contain around 2,000,000 clones, about 95% of them seen just once; the ten biggest clones take up 1.1%. The sequencing sample was made of naive CD8+ T cells sorted from blood. The receptor set was obtained from a young man in good health. Both conserved end residues are part of each CDR3. The order of the fields is V gene, CDR3 protein.

TRBV21-1 | CASSKGLQPQHF
TRBV5-6 | CASSLATGRANTEAFF
TRBV7-9 | CASSLARGGYNEQFF
TRBV7-9 | CASSSPGQGTSSPLHF
TRBV25-1 | CASTGQENTGELFF
TRBV4-1 | CASSQGPGQGVTGELFF
TRBV10-3 | CAISEGSGLAGGSFLDEQYF
TRBV4-2 | CASSSGLGPGELFF
TRBV28 | CASSQGQSNQETQYF
TRBV30 | CAWSVLGLGEQFF
TRBV4-3 | CASSQGLADPTGELFF
TRBV2 | CASRGGRQETQYF
TRBV28 | CASSLGQREAFF
TRBV6-1 | CASRGSYNEQFF
TRBV11-1 | CASSLREVETQYF
TRBV6-5 | CASSTGAYNEQFF
TRBV5-6 | CASLTGGSYNEQFF
TRBV7-2 | CASSLTDRWSPLHF
TRBV7-9 | CASSLRGGPSNEQFF
TRBV27 | CASSTLLAGDTEAFF
TRBV5-1 | CASSLNQGLNTEAFF
TRBV6-1 | CAGAGTGVSYEQYF
TRBV12-5 | CASGWRGLASDTQYF
TRBV2 | CASRLAGFSTDTQYF
TRBV9 | CASSVGIPSSGANVLTF
TRBV28 | CASSLAAVLGTDTQYF
TRBV27 | CASSLYPGEGFGYGYTF
TRBV7-9 | CASSSPGISTDTQYF
TRBV28 | CASSHVGLQETQYF
TRBV7-9 | CASSSGLAGALGIEQYF
TRBV6-6 | CASSQQVQETQYF
TRBV19 | CASSIVGGLAYEQYF
TRBV6-5 | CASGNGRNTEAFF
TRBV4-3 | CASSQDLRERNEQFF
TRBV13 | CASSPGLAVYEQYF
TRBV25-1 | CASSDWARETQYF
TRBV25-1 | CASSDPDRGAQETQYF
TRBV27 | CASRPGLATGEQYF
TRBV30 | CAWDTGSVNTEAFF
TRBV7-9 | CASSHGHPYQPQHF
TRBV7-9 | CASSAIPGVNYGYTF
TRBV29-1 | CSVVYTATNEKLFF
TRBV19 | CASSAAGTGSYEQYF